What follows are 5 T cell receptor delta chains derived from one specimen sequenced in a study of gamma-delta chains in newborns, infants, children. TCRdb fed the reads into CATT to redo clone calling. Found here are some 5,000 delta-chain clones, under 0.5% of them singletons; the top ten hold less than 15%. The specimen sequenced was blood. These receptors originate from a child who was a newborn, infant or young child, either healthy, febrile or measles-vaccinated (not recorded which).

As regards this clone: It may be a read error: a sequence one base away is much more abundant. This sample also contains other DNA sequences that code for the same CDR3. The rearrangement uses TRDV2 and TRDJ3, with 9 nucleotides matching TRDD3. The V gene's germline CDR1 is GEAIGNYY and CDR2 EKD. Losses at the gene ends were 7 bases for V and 0 bases for J; bases not matched to a gene: 6. The CDR3 loop spans 17 amino acids. CDR3: CACEYWGSSWDTRQMFF. The CDR3 DNA sequence: TGTGCCTGCGAATACTGGGGGAGCTCCTGGGACACCCGACAGATGTTTTTC.

This clone has just a few counts. The protein TCRdb gives is from a much larger clone and does not agree with this DNA's translation at residue 6, likely a read error; the protein shown here comes from the DNA. The gene calls are TRDV2 and TRDJ1; D unclear. CDR3 length: 13 amino acids. Trimming stripped 3 bases from V and 1 base from J, with 8 bases between. Germline values: CDR1 GEAIGNYY, CDR2 EKD. The CDR3 region is CACDRTRTDKLIF. CDR3 coding DNA: TGTGCCTGTGACCGGACACGCACCGATAAACTCATCTTT.

This clone was picked up a small number of times. This clone may be a read error of a much larger clone one base away. This rearrangement joins TRDV2 to TRDJ3, with 13 bases identical to TRDD3. There are 20 residues in the CDR3. Germline values: CDR1 GEAIGNYY, CDR2 EKD. Here the CDR3 reads CACDTLTGGYGSWDARQMFF. As DNA, the CDR3 is TGTGCCTGTGACACTCTTACTGGGGGATACGGGTCCTGGGACGCCCGACAGATGTTTTTC.

This clone was observed a handful of times. The protein that TCRdb holds for this DNA derives from a much larger clone and differs from the translated DNA at residue 4, which likely indicates a read error; the protein shown here is translated from the DNA. The rearrangement joins TRDV2 to TRDJ1; 7 positions match TRDD3. The CDR3 is 15 amino acids. With V trimmed by 6 bases and J by 2 bases, 11 bases remained unmatched. CDR1 and CDR2 (germline): GEAIGNYY, EKD. As DNA, the CDR3 is TGTGCCTGTTACCCACTGGGGATGCCTACCGATAAACTCATCTTT. Amino acids: CACYPLGMPTDKLIF.

This clone was detected only a few times. A far larger clone is off by one base, so a read error is likely. The same CDR3 can be traced to other DNA sequences in this sample. The chain links TRDV2 to TRDJ2, with TRDD3 identical over 8 bases. Germline CDR1 is GEAIGNYY and CDR2 is EKD. The CDR3 contains 14 residues. CDR3: CACDTWGMTAQLFF. In DNA, the CDR3 is TGTGCCTGTGACACCTGGGGGATGACAGCACAGCTCTTCTTT.